This T cell receptor (beta chain) was sequenced during a study of T cells in Graves' hyperthyroidism and ophthalmopathy. Overall study results and limits: In the blood, most expanded thyroid clonotypes above 0.001 appeared as well. Ophthalmopathy was distinguished from stable hyperthyroidism by 13 V-J signatures.

Using RNA transcripts as the source, TCR beta CDR3 regions were amplified. TCR CDR3 underwent first-round RT-PCR with the HTBI primer set. MiXCR, run by TCRdb on the multiplex PCR reads, gives a single entry per CDR3 protein. The table includes about 700,000 distinct CDR3 sequences, 12% to 15% detected once. Clinicians diagnosed patients from clinical symptoms, serum thyroxine and TRAb, thyroid ultrasound and orbital computed tomography. V lost 5 bases and J lost 3, with 10 bases in between. Germline CDR1 is MNHNS and CDR2 is SASEGT. CDR3 length equals 14 residues. As for this clonotype: Its antigen is still unknown.

This chain links TRBV6-1 with TRBJ1-4, with a possible D match to TRBD1 (5 bases). The sequenced material came from blood. This TCR came from a woman younger than 30 with Graves' hyperthyroidism. The CDR3 nucleotides read TGTGCCAGCAGTCGACAGTTCTCTAATGAAAAACTGTTTTTT. Its protein is CASSRQFSNEKLFF.